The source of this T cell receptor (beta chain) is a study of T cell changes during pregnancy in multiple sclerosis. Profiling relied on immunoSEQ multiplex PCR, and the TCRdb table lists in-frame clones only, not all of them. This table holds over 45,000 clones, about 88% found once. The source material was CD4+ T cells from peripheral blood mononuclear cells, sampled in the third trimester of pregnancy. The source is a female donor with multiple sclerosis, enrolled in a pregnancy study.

The CDR3 is CASSLATGNTGELFF. The DNA of the CDR3 is TGTGCCAGCAGCTTAGCGACAGGGAACACCGGGGAGCTGTTTTTT. V usage is TRBV7-9 and J usage is TRBJ2-2; D is perhaps TRBD1 (6 bases). This CDR3 comprises 15 residues. Germline-derived CDR1 and CDR2 are SEHNR and FQNEAQ (reference sequence). The V end was cut by 0 bases, the J end by 1 base, with 6 bases between.